Listed below are T cell receptor beta chains from one sample, sequenced in a study of blood T cell repertoires in COVID-19. TCRdb keeps only in-frame clones here, not all; method: immunoSEQ multiplex PCR. The sample consists of 70,000 or so clones, roughly 80% of them appearing once. The specimen sequenced was peripheral blood. The receptors here all came from a man between 60 and 75 years old with acute or convalescent COVID-19. CDR3s include the opening cysteine and the closing phenylalanine or tryptophan. Each record gives: D gene, clone size, V gene, J gene, CDR3 DNA, CDR3 protein. The D gene is left open where the match is weak. Where a row states a size, it is once, few, many or the class of an expanded clone; other rows omit it.

D gene: TRBD1
clone size: NA
V gene: TRBV9
J gene: TRBJ1-1
CDR3 DNA: TGTGCCAGCAGCCAGGGGGTGAACACTGAAGCTTTCTTT
CDR3 protein: CASSQGVNTEAFF

D gene: NA
clone size: NA
V gene: TRBV9
J gene: TRBJ2-3
CDR3 DNA: TGTGCCAGCAGCGTAGGATTACTTAGCACAGATACGCAGTATTTT
CDR3 protein: CASSVGLLSTDTQYF

D gene: NA
clone size: NA
V gene: TRBV4-1
J gene: TRBJ1-2
CDR3 DNA: TGCGCCAGCAGCCAAGATGGGGCAGGGGATGGCTACACCTTC
CDR3 protein: CASSQDGAGDGYTF

D gene: NA
clone size: NA
V gene: TRBV4-1
J gene: TRBJ2-1
CDR3 DNA: TGCGCCAGCAGCCACACGCAACTAGTATTTGCGAACAATGAGCAGTTCTTC
CDR3 protein: CASSHTQLVFANNEQFF

D gene: TRBD2
clone size: NA
V gene: TRBV7-2
J gene: TRBJ2-3
CDR3 DNA: TGTGCCAGCAGCTTAGTTGCGGGGGGTCAATCAGATACGCAGTATTTT
CDR3 protein: CASSLVAGGQSDTQYF

D gene: TRBD1
clone size: NA
V gene: TRBV7-3
J gene: TRBJ2-3
CDR3 DNA: TGTGCCAGCAGCCGGACAGGTAGCACAGATACGCAGTATTTT
CDR3 protein: CASSRTGSTDTQYF

D gene: NA
clone size: few
V gene: TRBV7-3
J gene: TRBJ1-1
CDR3 DNA: TGTGCCAGCAGCTTAATCCTCAACACTGAAGCTTTCTTT
CDR3 protein: CASSLILNTEAFF

D gene: NA
clone size: many
V gene: TRBV4-1
J gene: TRBJ2-2
CDR3 DNA: TGCGCCAGCAGTCGGACTCGGGACACCGGGGAGCTGTTTTTT
CDR3 protein: CASSRTRDTGELFF

D gene: NA
clone size: NA
V gene: TRBV11-2
J gene: TRBJ1-2
CDR3 DNA: TGTGCCAGCAGCTTAGATAGGGTAAAGGGAGATGGCTACACCTTC
CDR3 protein: CASSLDRVKGDGYTF

D gene: TRBD1
clone size: NA
V gene: TRBV19
J gene: TRBJ1-5
CDR3 DNA: TGTGCCAGTAGCTCGGACAGGGGGAACCGATTATATAGCAATCAGCCCCAGCATTTT
CDR3 protein: CASSSDRGNRLYSNQPQHF

D gene: TRBD1
clone size: once
V gene: TRBV28
J gene: TRBJ2-1
CDR3 DNA: TGTGCCAGCAGTCCCCAGGACAGGTACAATGAGCAGTTCTTC
CDR3 protein: CASSPQDRYNEQFF

D gene: NA
clone size: NA
V gene: TRBV7-9
J gene: TRBJ1-5
CDR3 DNA: TGTGCCAGCAGCCCCGGGGGGACGGACACTTTCCCCCAGCCCCAGCATTTT
CDR3 protein: CASSPGGTDTFPQPQHF

D gene: TRBD1
clone size: once
V gene: TRBV5-1
J gene: TRBJ2-1
CDR3 DNA: TGCGCCAGCAGCATAACGGGACAGGGGACCTACAATGAGCAGTTCTTC
CDR3 protein: CASSITGQGTYNEQFF

D gene: TRBD1
clone size: NA
V gene: TRBV4-3
J gene: TRBJ1-2
CDR3 DNA: TGCGCCAGCAGCCAAGGAGACAGGGCTGGCTACACCTTC
CDR3 protein: CASSQGDRAGYTF

D gene: NA
clone size: NA
V gene: TRBV5-1
J gene: TRBJ2-2
CDR3 DNA: TGCGCCAGCACCGGACAGCCGACCTTCACCGGGGAGCTGTTTTTT
CDR3 protein: CASTGQPTFTGELFF

D gene: TRBD1
clone size: NA
V gene: TRBV18
J gene: TRBJ2-7
CDR3 DNA: TGTGCCAGCTCACCAGTGGGACAGGCGATTGGGGAGCAGTACTTC
CDR3 protein: CASSPVGQAIGEQYF

D gene: TRBD1
clone size: NA
V gene: TRBV5-1
J gene: TRBJ1-2
CDR3 DNA: TGCGCCAGCAGCTTACCCGGGACAGGGACTGGCTACACCTTC
CDR3 protein: CASSLPGTGTGYTF

D gene: NA
clone size: NA
V gene: TRBV6-1
J gene: TRBJ1-6
CDR3 DNA: TGTGCCAGCAGTGATCGGACAGACTATAATTCACCCCTCCACTTT
CDR3 protein: CASSDRTDYNSPLHF

D gene: NA
clone size: few
V gene: TRBV6-1
J gene: TRBJ2-1
CDR3 DNA: TGTGCCAGCAGTGAGACGGGTGGCTACAATGAGCAGTTCTTC
CDR3 protein: CASSETGGYNEQFF

D gene: TRBD1
clone size: NA
V gene: TRBV18
J gene: TRBJ1-2
CDR3 DNA: TGTGCCAGCTCACCCCCGGGACAGGTCGTCTATGGCTACACCTTC
CDR3 protein: CASSPPGQVVYGYTF

D gene: TRBD2
clone size: NA
V gene: TRBV11-2
J gene: TRBJ2-5
CDR3 DNA: TGTGCCAGCAGTTCCTCGGGGGGGACCCAGTACTTC
CDR3 protein: CASSSSGGTQYF

D gene: NA
clone size: NA
V gene: TRBV7-6
J gene: TRBJ2-1
CDR3 DNA: TGTGCCAGCAGCTCCTCTCAGGGTATGGATGAGCAGTTCTTC
CDR3 protein: CASSSSQGMDEQFF

D gene: TRBD1
clone size: NA
V gene: TRBV12-5
J gene: TRBJ1-1
CDR3 DNA: TGTGCTAGTGGGCCCGGCAGGGGGCTCGGAGCTTTCTTT
CDR3 protein: CASGPGRGLGAFF

D gene: NA
clone size: NA
V gene: TRBV4-3
J gene: TRBJ2-1
CDR3 DNA: TGCGCCAGCAGCCAAGAAGTACGGAATGAGCAGTTCTTC
CDR3 protein: CASSQEVRNEQFF

D gene: TRBD1
clone size: NA
V gene: TRBV15
J gene: TRBJ1-4
CDR3 DNA: TGTGCCACCAGCAGAGACCAGGGGGCTTCTGAAAAACTGTTTTTT
CDR3 protein: CATSRDQGASEKLFF

D gene: NA
clone size: NA
V gene: TRBV6-2/TRBV6-3
J gene: TRBJ1-2
CDR3 DNA: TGTGCCAGCAGTTACTGGGGAGTGGCGGGGGAGTTGTTGGATGGCTACACCTTC
CDR3 protein: CASSYWGVAGELLDGYTF

D gene: NA
clone size: NA
V gene: TRBV11-2
J gene: TRBJ2-7
CDR3 DNA: TGTGCCAGCAGCTTTCTGGCAGGGCGCTCCTACGAGCAGTACTTC
CDR3 protein: CASSFLAGRSYEQYF

D gene: TRBD1
clone size: NA
V gene: TRBV4-3
J gene: TRBJ2-7
CDR3 DNA: TGCGCCAGCAGCAAAACCCCCGGGACAGCCTACGAGCAGTACTTC
CDR3 protein: CASSKTPGTAYEQYF

D gene: NA
clone size: NA
V gene: TRBV5-1
J gene: TRBJ2-7
CDR3 DNA: TGCGCCAGCAGCCAAAAAGTAGCGAAAACCTACGAGCAGTACTTC
CDR3 protein: CASSQKVAKTYEQYF

D gene: NA
clone size: large
V gene: TRBV5-1
J gene: TRBJ1-1
CDR3 DNA: TGCGCCAGCAGTCGTGAGGGGAACACTGAAGCTTTCTTT
CDR3 protein: CASSREGNTEAFF

D gene: NA
clone size: NA
V gene: TRBV4-1
J gene: TRBJ1-2
CDR3 DNA: TGCGCCAGCAGCCAAACCGGGACATATTCTAACTATGGCTACACCTTC
CDR3 protein: CASSQTGTYSNYGYTF

D gene: NA
clone size: once
V gene: TRBV25-1
J gene: TRBJ1-6
CDR3 DNA: TGTGCCAGCAGTGAATCAGGGGCCCTGGGCCTCCACTTT
CDR3 protein: CASSESGALGLHF

D gene: TRBD1
clone size: NA
V gene: TRBV18
J gene: TRBJ1-1
CDR3 DNA: TGTGCCAGCTCACCCTCGGGACAGGGGATGAACACTGAAGCTTTCTTT
CDR3 protein: CASSPSGQGMNTEAFF

D gene: TRBD2
clone size: once
V gene: TRBV6-6
J gene: TRBJ2-2
CDR3 DNA: TGTGCCACCGGGGGGACCGGGGAGCTGTTTTTT
CDR3 protein: CATGGTGELFF

D gene: TRBD2
clone size: NA
V gene: TRBV5-1
J gene: TRBJ2-7
CDR3 DNA: TGCGCCAGCAGCCGGGCGGGAGGGGGAGACGAGCAGTACTTC
CDR3 protein: CASSRAGGGDEQYF

D gene: TRBD1
clone size: NA
V gene: TRBV12-3/TRBV12-4
J gene: TRBJ1-1
CDR3 DNA: TGTGCCAGCAGTTGGGACAGAAACACTGAAGCTTTCTTT
CDR3 protein: CASSWDRNTEAFF

D gene: TRBD1
clone size: NA
V gene: TRBV7-9
J gene: TRBJ1-4
CDR3 DNA: TGTGCCAGCAGCACCACGGGACAGACTAATGAAAAACTGTTTTTT
CDR3 protein: CASSTTGQTNEKLFF

D gene: NA
clone size: few
V gene: TRBV7-9
J gene: TRBJ1-3
CDR3 DNA: TGTGCCAGCAGCTTGGTCAGGGCCGGAAACACCATATATTTT
CDR3 protein: CASSLVRAGNTIYF

D gene: NA
clone size: NA
V gene: TRBV5-6
J gene: TRBJ1-1
CDR3 DNA: TGTGCCAGCAGCGCGGGGGACACTGAAGCTTTCTTT
CDR3 protein: CASSAGDTEAFF

D gene: TRBD1
clone size: NA
V gene: TRBV6-4
J gene: TRBJ2-1
CDR3 DNA: TGTGCCAGCAGTACAGGGGGATCCTACAATGAGCAGTTCTTC
CDR3 protein: CASSTGGSYNEQFF

D gene: NA
clone size: NA
V gene: TRBV2
J gene: TRBJ1-1
CDR3 DNA: TGTGCCAGCAGAGGAGGACAGATGAACACTGAAGCTTTCTTT
CDR3 protein: CASRGGQMNTEAFF

D gene: NA
clone size: few
V gene: TRBV5-1
J gene: TRBJ2-2
CDR3 DNA: TGCGCCAGCAGCTTGCCTCCCTCGGGGACCGGGGAGCTGTTTTTT
CDR3 protein: CASSLPPSGTGELFF

D gene: NA
clone size: NA
V gene: TRBV7-8
J gene: TRBJ2-1
CDR3 DNA: TGTGCCAGCAGCTTGGTAGGGAGTTCCTACAATGAGCAGTTCTTC
CDR3 protein: CASSLVGSSYNEQFF

D gene: NA
clone size: NA
V gene: TRBV6-5
J gene: TRBJ2-4
CDR3 DNA: TGTGCCAGCAGTTCGAGGAACTTAGCCAAAAACATTCAGTACTTC
CDR3 protein: CASSSRNLAKNIQYF

D gene: NA
clone size: once
V gene: TRBV11-2
J gene: TRBJ1-2
CDR3 DNA: TGTGCCAGCAGCTCCGTCTATGGCTACACCTTC
CDR3 protein: CASSSVYGYTF

D gene: NA
clone size: NA
V gene: TRBV2
J gene: TRBJ1-1
CDR3 DNA: TGTGCCAGCTCGGGACAAAGGGGGACTGAAGCTTTCTTT
CDR3 protein: CASSGQRGTEAFF

D gene: NA
clone size: NA
V gene: TRBV5-8
J gene: TRBJ2-5
CDR3 DNA: TGTGCCAGCAGCCCGGCGGTAGAGACCCAGTACTTC
CDR3 protein: CASSPAVETQYF

D gene: NA
clone size: NA
V gene: TRBV20-1
J gene: TRBJ1-1
CDR3 DNA: TGCAGTGCTAGTGAACAGTACAACACTGAAGCTTTCTTT
CDR3 protein: CSASEQYNTEAFF

D gene: NA
clone size: NA
V gene: TRBV4-1
J gene: TRBJ1-5
CDR3 DNA: TGCGCCAGCAGCCAAGGGACGGGCGGGCAGCCCCAGCATTTT
CDR3 protein: CASSQGTGGQPQHF

D gene: NA
clone size: NA
V gene: TRBV7-9
J gene: TRBJ2-4
CDR3 DNA: TGTGCCAGCAGCTTAGAGCCTTCGGGGAACATTCAGTACTTC
CDR3 protein: CASSLEPSGNIQYF

D gene: NA
clone size: few
V gene: TRBV7-9
J gene: TRBJ1-3
CDR3 DNA: TGTGCCAGCAGCTTGATTGGCCTCTCTGGAAACACCATATATTTT
CDR3 protein: CASSLIGLSGNTIYF

D gene: TRBD1
clone size: NA
V gene: TRBV7-8
J gene: TRBJ2-5
CDR3 DNA: TGTGCCAGCAGGTCGGGACAGGTGAGGGAGACCCAGTACTTC
CDR3 protein: CASRSGQVRETQYF

D gene: TRBD1
clone size: NA
V gene: TRBV3-1/TRBV3-2
J gene: TRBJ1-2
CDR3 DNA: TGTGCCAGCAGTCATCCGACAGGGCCTAACTATGGCTACACCTTC
CDR3 protein: CASSHPTGPNYGYTF